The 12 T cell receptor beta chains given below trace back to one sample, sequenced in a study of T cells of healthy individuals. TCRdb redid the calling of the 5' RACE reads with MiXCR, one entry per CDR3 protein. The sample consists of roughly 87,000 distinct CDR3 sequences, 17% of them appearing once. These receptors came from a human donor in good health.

The CDR3 DNA follows: TGTGCCAGCAGCTTAAAGCCACCAAGACTTACGAACACTGAAGCTTTCTTT. Its translation: CASSLKPPRLTNTEAFF. The chain couples TRBV7-2 to TRBJ1-1; D is ambiguous. Between the trimmed V and J ends, which lost 2 bases and 1 base, there was a span of 17 bases. There are 17 residues in the CDR3. CDR1 and CDR2 from the germline V gene are SGHTA and FQGNSA. Complete variable domain (other parts from reference TRBV7-2 and TRBJ1-1): GAGVSQSPSNKVTEKGKDVELRCDPISGHTALYWYRQSLGQGLEFLIYFQGNSAPDKSGLPSDRFSAERTGGSVSTLTIQRTQQEDSAVYLCASSLKPPRLTNTEAFFGQGTRLTVV.

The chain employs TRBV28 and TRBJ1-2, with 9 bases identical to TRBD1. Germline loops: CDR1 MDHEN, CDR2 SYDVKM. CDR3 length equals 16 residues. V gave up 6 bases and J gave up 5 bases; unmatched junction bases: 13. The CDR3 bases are TGTGCCAGCAGAGTCACAGGGGGCGGGGATGCGTATGGCTACACCTTC. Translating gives CASRVTGGGDAYGYTF.

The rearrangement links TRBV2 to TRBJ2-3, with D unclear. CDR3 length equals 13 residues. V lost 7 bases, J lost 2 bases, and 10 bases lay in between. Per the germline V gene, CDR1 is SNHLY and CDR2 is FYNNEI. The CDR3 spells CASNRASTDTQYF. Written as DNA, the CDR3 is TGTGCCAGCAATCGGGCCTCCACAGATACGCAGTATTTT.

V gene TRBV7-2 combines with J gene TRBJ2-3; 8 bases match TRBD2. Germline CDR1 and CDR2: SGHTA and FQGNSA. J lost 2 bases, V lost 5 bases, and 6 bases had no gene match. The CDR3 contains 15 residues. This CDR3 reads CASSRGLAHTDTQYF. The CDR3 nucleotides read TGTGCCAGCAGCCGAGGACTAGCCCACACAGATACGCAGTATTTT.

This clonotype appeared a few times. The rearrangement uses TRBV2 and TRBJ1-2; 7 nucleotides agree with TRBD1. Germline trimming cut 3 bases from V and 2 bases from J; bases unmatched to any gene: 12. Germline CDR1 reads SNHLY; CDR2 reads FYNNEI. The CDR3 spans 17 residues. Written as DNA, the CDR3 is TGTGCCAGCAGTGAGTTCGACGTAGTGGGACAGAACTATGGCTACACCTTC. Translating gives CASSEFDVVGQNYGYTF.

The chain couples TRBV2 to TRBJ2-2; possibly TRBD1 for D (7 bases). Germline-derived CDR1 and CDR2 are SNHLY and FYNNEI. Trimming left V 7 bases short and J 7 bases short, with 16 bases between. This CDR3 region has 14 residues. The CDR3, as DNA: TGTGCCAGCAAAGGAGGGGGCAATGGCGGGGAGCTGTTTTTT. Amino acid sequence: CASKGGGNGGELFF.

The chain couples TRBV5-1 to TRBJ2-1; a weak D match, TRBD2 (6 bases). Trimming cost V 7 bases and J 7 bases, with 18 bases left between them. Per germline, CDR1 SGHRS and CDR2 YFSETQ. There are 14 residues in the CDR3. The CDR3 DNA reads TGCGCCAGCCAATCTAGCGCTCAAGGGAATGAGCAGTTCTTC. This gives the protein CASQSSAQGNEQFF.

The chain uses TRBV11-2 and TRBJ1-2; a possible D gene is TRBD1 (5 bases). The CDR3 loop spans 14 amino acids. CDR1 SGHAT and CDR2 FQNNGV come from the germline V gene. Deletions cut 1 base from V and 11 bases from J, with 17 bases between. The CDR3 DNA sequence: TGTGCCAGCAGCTTAGCTCAGTCTGCGAGGGGATACACCTTC. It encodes CASSLAQSARGYTF.

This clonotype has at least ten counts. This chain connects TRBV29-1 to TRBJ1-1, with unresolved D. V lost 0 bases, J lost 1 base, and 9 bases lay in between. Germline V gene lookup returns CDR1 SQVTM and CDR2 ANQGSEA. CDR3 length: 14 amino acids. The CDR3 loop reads CSVEDRAGNTEAFF. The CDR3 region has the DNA TGCAGCGTTGAAGATCGGGCGGGGAACACTGAAGCTTTCTTT.

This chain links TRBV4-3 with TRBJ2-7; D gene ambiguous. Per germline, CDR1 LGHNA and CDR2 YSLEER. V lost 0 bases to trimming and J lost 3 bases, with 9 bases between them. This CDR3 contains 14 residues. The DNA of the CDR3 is TGCGCCAGCAGCCAAGATTTGGCCAGCTACGAGCAGTACTTC. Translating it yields CASSQDLASYEQYF.

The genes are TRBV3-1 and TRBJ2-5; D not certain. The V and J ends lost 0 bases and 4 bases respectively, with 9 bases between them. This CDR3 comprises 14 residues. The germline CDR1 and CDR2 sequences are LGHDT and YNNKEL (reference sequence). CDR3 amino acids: CASSQDFLGETQYF. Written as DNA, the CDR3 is TGTGCCAGCAGCCAAGATTTTCTGGGAGAGACCCAGTACTTC.

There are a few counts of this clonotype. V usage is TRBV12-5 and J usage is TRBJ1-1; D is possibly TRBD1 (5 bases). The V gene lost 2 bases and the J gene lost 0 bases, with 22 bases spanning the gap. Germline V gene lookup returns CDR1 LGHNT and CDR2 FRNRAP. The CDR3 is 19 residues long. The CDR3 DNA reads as TGTGCTAGTGGTTTGAATTTAGGTGGGGACGTTGGAATGAACACTGAAGCTTTCTTT. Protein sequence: CASGLNLGGDVGMNTEAFF.